This is a list of T cell receptor beta chains from one sample in a study of blood T cell repertoires in COVID-19. The protocol was immunoSEQ multiplex PCR, while the TCRdb copy is restricted to in-frame clones and leaves out a portion. The repertoire holds 170,000 or so clones, with approximately 87% as singletons. Material: peripheral blood. The receptors stem from a woman aged 18-29 years who had recovered from COVID-19. Both conserved end residues are part of each CDR3. Fields, in order: clone size, J gene, D gene, V gene, CDR3 DNA, CDR3 protein. D genes are given only for firm matches. Expanded clones get a size class; other rows say once, few or many, or leave the size out.

size: -; J: TRBJ2-6; D: -; V: TRBV7-9; DNA: TGTGCCAGCAGCTTTCAGGTGGCTGAGGCCAACGTCCTGACTTTC; CDR3: CASSFQVAEANVLTF
size: -; J: TRBJ2-7; D: TRBD2; V: TRBV5-5; DNA: TGTGCCAGCAGCTTAGTGACTAGCGGGACGTACGAGCAGTACTTC; CDR3: CASSLVTSGTYEQYF
size: -; J: TRBJ1-6; D: -; V: TRBV7-8; DNA: TGTGCCAGCAGCTCGCAAGGGGGTCCGAGAAATTCACCCCTCCACTTT; CDR3: CASSSQGGPRNSPLHF
size: -; J: TRBJ1-2; D: TRBD1; V: TRBV5-4; DNA: TGTGCCAGCAGCCGAGTGGGACAGGGGGCGGGAGGCTACACCTTC; CDR3: CASSRVGQGAGGYTF
size: -; J: TRBJ2-5; D: TRBD2; V: TRBV7-8; DNA: TGTGCCAGCATGAAGCGGGGGGGCGAGAAGACCCAGTACTTC; CDR3: CASMKRGGEKTQYF
size: few; J: TRBJ2-3; D: TRBD2; V: TRBV9; DNA: TGTGCCAGCAGCGTGGGACTAGCGGGGGGGACAGATACGCAGTATTTT; CDR3: CASSVGLAGGTDTQYF
size: -; J: TRBJ2-3; D: -; V: TRBV27; DNA: TGTGCCAGCAGTTTGGCTGGGGGCGGGGATACGCAGTATTTT; CDR3: CASSLAGGGDTQYF
size: -; J: TRBJ1-5; D: -; V: TRBV2; DNA: TGTGCCAGCAGCCGCCCCGGGGGACAGCCCCAGCATTTT; CDR3: CASSRPGGQPQHF
size: -; J: TRBJ1-5; D: -; V: TRBV9; DNA: TGTGCCAGCAGCGTAGAAGGGGGACGCAATCAGCCCCAGCATTTT; CDR3: CASSVEGGRNQPQHF
size: -; J: TRBJ1-1; D: -; V: TRBV15; DNA: TGTGCCACCAGCAGACCCACGGTGAACACTGAAGCTTTCTTT; CDR3: CATSRPTVNTEAFF
size: -; J: TRBJ2-1; D: TRBD1; V: TRBV6-6; DNA: TGTGCCAGCAGTTACCTATTTCAGGGGGCCAATGAGCAGTTCTTC; CDR3: CASSYLFQGANEQFF
size: -; J: TRBJ1-4; D: -; V: TRBV21-1; DNA: TGTGCCGCCAGACAGGGGGCGGGTGAAAAACTGTTTTTT; CDR3: CAARQGAGEKLFF
size: -; J: TRBJ1-2; D: -; V: TRBV11-2; DNA: TGTGCCAGCAGCTTAGGGAGGGCTTCCTTGGATGGCTACACCTTC; CDR3: CASSLGRASLDGYTF
size: -; J: TRBJ2-5; D: TRBD2; V: TRBV6-4; DNA: TGTGCCAGCAGTGCTGCTAGCGGGAGTATGGAGACCCAGTACTTC; CDR3: CASSAASGSMETQYF
size: -; J: TRBJ1-2; D: TRBD1; V: TRBV4-3; DNA: TGCGCCAGCAGCCAGGGGGTCGGGGGACAGGGCAACTATGGCTACACCTTC; CDR3: CASSQGVGGQGNYGYTF
size: -; J: TRBJ1-1; D: TRBD1; V: TRBV24-1; DNA: TGTGCCACCAGTGATAAGGACAGGACTGAAGCTTTCTTT; CDR3: CATSDKDRTEAFF
size: -; J: TRBJ2-3; D: TRBD2; V: TRBV18; DNA: TGTGCCAGCTCACCAACTGGACTAGCGGGGGAGCAACGCACAGATACGCAGTATTTT; CDR3: CASSPTGLAGEQRTDTQYF
size: -; J: TRBJ1-1; D: -; V: TRBV19; DNA: TGTGCCAGTAGCCAAGGGGGAAACACTGAAGCTTTCTTT; CDR3: CASSQGGNTEAFF
size: once; J: TRBJ2-5; D: -; V: TRBV6-5; DNA: TGTGCCAGCACTGGGGGGTGGGGTGCCGGCGAGACCCAGTACTTC; CDR3: CASTGGWGAGETQYF
size: -; J: TRBJ1-1; D: TRBD1; V: TRBV7-9; DNA: TGTGCCAGCAGCTCGCCCACAGGGGACACTGAAGCTTTCTTT; CDR3: CASSSPTGDTEAFF
size: -; J: TRBJ1-3; D: -; V: TRBV9; DNA: TGTGCCAGCAGCCCGTCAACAGGGCTTTCAGGAGGAAACACCATATATTTT; CDR3: CASSPSTGLSGGNTIYF
size: -; J: TRBJ2-1; D: -; V: TRBV6-5; DNA: TGTGCCAGCAGAGGACAGCTGTACAATGAGCAGTTCTTC; CDR3: CASRGQLYNEQFF
size: once; J: TRBJ2-2; D: -; V: TRBV7-3; DNA: TGTGCCAGCAGCCGGACAAACACCGGGGAGCTGTTTTTT; CDR3: CASSRTNTGELFF
size: -; J: TRBJ1-4; D: TRBD1; V: TRBV2; DNA: TGTGCCAGCAGCGTAACCTGGGACAGCAATGAAAAACTGTTTTTT; CDR3: CASSVTWDSNEKLFF
size: -; J: TRBJ1-5; D: TRBD1; V: TRBV6-5; DNA: TGTGCCAGCAGTTACCAGGGGGCGGGTCAGCCCCAGCATTTT; CDR3: CASSYQGAGQPQHF
size: -; J: TRBJ2-3; D: TRBD1; V: TRBV9; DNA: TGTGCCAGCAGCGCGGGACAGGGATGGGCAGATACGCAGTATTTT; CDR3: CASSAGQGWADTQYF
size: -; J: TRBJ1-2; D: -; V: TRBV25-1; DNA: TGTGCCAGCAGTGAAGCCAACCGTGACGGGGGCTACACCTTC; CDR3: CASSEANRDGGYTF
size: -; J: TRBJ2-5; D: -; V: TRBV7-2; DNA: TGTGCCAGCAGCTTAGCTCGGGAGCGGCCGGAGACCCAGTACTTC; CDR3: CASSLARERPETQYF
size: -; J: TRBJ1-1; D: -; V: TRBV27; DNA: TGTGCCAGCAGTTCCAGAGGGAATTTGGGCACTGAAGCTTTCTTT; CDR3: CASSSRGNLGTEAFF
size: once; J: TRBJ1-5; D: -; V: TRBV20-1; DNA: TGCAGTGCTAGTATTCAGGGAACTCAGCCCCAGCATTTT; CDR3: CSASIQGTQPQHF
size: -; J: TRBJ2-7; D: TRBD2; V: TRBV7-2; DNA: TGTGCCAGCAGTGCCGACCAAGCCCTAGCGGGGGCCTACGAGCAGTACTTC; CDR3: CASSADQALAGAYEQYF
size: -; J: TRBJ2-5; D: -; V: TRBV5-1; DNA: TGCGCCAGCAGCTTATCGGGGGAGGAGACCCAGTACTTC; CDR3: CASSLSGEETQYF
size: -; J: TRBJ2-7; D: -; V: TRBV21-1; DNA: TGTGCCAGCAGCAAAGGGGCAGGCACCTACGAGCAGTACTTC; CDR3: CASSKGAGTYEQYF
size: -; J: TRBJ2-7; D: TRBD1; V: TRBV15; DNA: TGTGCCACCAGCAGTGCCGGGACAGACATCTACGAGCAGTACTTC; CDR3: CATSSAGTDIYEQYF
size: -; J: TRBJ2-1; D: TRBD2; V: TRBV4-3; DNA: TGCGCCAGCAGCCGCCGGGTGGGCGGGAGAAGCAATGAGCAGTTCTTC; CDR3: CASSRRVGGRSNEQFF
size: -; J: TRBJ2-1; D: TRBD1; V: TRBV5-1; DNA: TGCGCCAGCAGCTTGGGACAGGGCTACAATGAGCAGTTCTTC; CDR3: CASSLGQGYNEQFF
size: -; J: TRBJ2-1; D: TRBD2; V: TRBV24-1; DNA: TGTGCCACCGAATGGGGACTAGCGGGGGGGGTCTCCTACAATGAGCAGTTCTTC; CDR3: CATEWGLAGGVSYNEQFF
size: -; J: TRBJ2-7; D: -; V: TRBV7-6; DNA: TGTGCCAGCAGCTTAGAGGGGTGGAACACATACTACGAGCAGTACTTC; CDR3: CASSLEGWNTYYEQYF
size: few; J: TRBJ1-2; D: -; V: TRBV5-1; DNA: TGCGCCAGCAGCTTGGGGTGGGGGACAAGTGGCTATGGCTACACCTTC; CDR3: CASSLGWGTSGYGYTF
size: few; J: TRBJ1-1; D: -; V: TRBV7-9; DNA: TGTGCCAGCAGCCAGTGGCCTAACCGCGGTGAAGCTTTCTTT; CDR3: CASSQWPNRGEAFF
size: -; J: TRBJ2-1; D: TRBD2; V: TRBV5-5; DNA: TGTGCCAGCAGCTTGCGACTGGGACTAGCGGGGGTCAATGAGCAGTTCTTC; CDR3: CASSLRLGLAGVNEQFF
size: -; J: TRBJ1-1; D: -; V: TRBV4-1; DNA: TGCGCCAGCAGCCAAAACAAACGACAGGTTAACACTGAAGCTTTCTTT; CDR3: CASSQNKRQVNTEAFF